This TCR beta chain was observed in a study of T cells in localized non-small cell lung cancer (dated by TCRdb to the early 2020s). Regarding the research as a whole: The study examined T cell repertoires in a few hundred patients with early-stage NSCLC and compared tumors with uninvolved tumor-adjacent lungs. All 236 NSCLC patients in the cohort were treatment-naive and had localized lung tumors that were resected. Of the NSCLC patients, 120 to 150 were male and about 97 were female, and the mean age was approximately 66 years.

About this clone itself: This receptor's antigen is unknown. The record has no base qualities; no much larger clone is one base away.

The immunoSEQ Assay was used to sequence TCR beta CDR3 regions from DNA. The published analysis was carried out like this. T cell density was computed as TCR beta template counts normalized to usable DNA estimated by amplifying housekeeping genes. Using the preseqR package, richness was estimated by extrapolating to 120,000 templates for tissue samples and 400,000 templates for PBMC samples. Clonality was defined as one minus Pielou's evenness. To identify tissue-enriched TCRs, differential abundance testing was run on productive amino-acid clonotypes with a minimum total count of 5 and an alpha of 0.1. The Jaccard Index and the Morisita Overlap Index were used to measure repertoire overlap between compartments. TCR beta CDR3s were clustered by GLIPH together with public tetramer-defined viral CDR3s, and at least three viral sequences plus V-gene enrichment were required for viral motifs. In its TCRdb copy, this immuneACCESS table keeps in-frame sequences only and misses some clones. Where compared with another copy, unresolved V genes explain less than half of these, and the others have no known cause. Clonal size and the V and J genes are those of that table, whereas D and trimming came from the DNA. For this sample the table gives about 77,000 clones, of which around nine tenths were detected only once. The biggest ten clones account for more than 20% of the sample.

At diagnosis, tumor, uninvolved tumor-adjacent lung and peripheral blood were collected and then preserved as a mix of FFPE and fresh-frozen material. For TCR repertoire profiling, the blood samples were analyzed as peripheral blood mononuclear cells. V gives up 0 bases and J gives up 12 bases, and the segment between their germline ends measures 11 bases. The CDR3 measures 11 amino acids from cysteine to phenylalanine. Only the CDR3 portion is preserved as DNA: 33 bases, with reading frame beginning at the first base. The germline V gene (reference sequence) specifies GTSNPN as CDR1 and SVGIG as CDR2. The study at large found these results: Longer overall survival was associated with higher T cell density in blood, whereas shorter survival was associated with higher clonality in adjacent lung. Since the design was exploratory, TCR variables were selected using unadjusted p-values with no false-discovery rate correction. Because multi-region tumor sequencing was not done, intratumor heterogeneity could not be ruled out. A median of around 50 of the top 100 tumor clones were detected in paired uninvolved adjacent lung, and 28 of these tumor clones were also found among the top 100 clones of the paired uninvolved adjacent lung. The highest T cell clonality was observed in uninvolved tumor-adjacent lung, where clonality exceeded that of tumor, suggesting that antigenic responses were more focused in uninvolved tumor-adjacent lung.

The receptor's source is a woman between 40 and 69 years old with stage I squamous cell lung carcinoma. The V and J segments used are TRBV30 and TRBJ1-1; the D gene is not confidently resolved. This specimen was peripheral blood, taken before any cancer treatment. The CDR3 amino acid sequence is: CAWSVQGGTFF. The bases are TGTGCCTGGAGTGTACAAGGAGGAACTTTCTTT.